This TCR beta chain was captured by sequencing in a study of graft-versus-host responses after intestinal transplantation. Study at large: Transplants were multivisceral, liver-intestinal, or isolated intestinal. Study findings and constraints: GvH clone levels peaked in circulation, and this peak was associated with early post-transplant HvG declines. GvH clones occurred in recipient marrow; some first appeared in ileum or blood.

With respect to this clone: Its antigen is unidentified.

The CDR3 consists of 16 residues. Per the germline V gene, CDR1 is SGHAT and CDR2 is FQNNGV. V was clipped by 4 bases and J by 1 base, with 13 bases between them. Generated by immunoSEQ multiplex PCR, the TCRdb table keeps only in-frame clones and is missing some. The top ten clones hold about 16% of a sample with about 97,000 clones, more than 80% of them seen once. The receptor comes from a human patient who received an intestinal transplant, so some T cells may come from the graft donor. Specimen: PBMCs, collected around 68 weeks after intestinal transplant. V is TRBV11-2 and J is TRBJ2-2, with TRBD1 as a possible D gene (6 bases). The CDR3: CASSSRGTMNTGELFF. CDR3 nucleotide sequence: TGTGCCAGCAGCTCCCGAGGGACAATGAACACCGGGGAGCTGTTTTTT. Combining the CDR3 with reference TRBV11-2 and TRBJ2-2 gives the whole variable domain EAGVAQSPRYKIIEKRQSVAFWCNPISGHATLYWYQQILGQGPKLLIQFQNNGVVDDSQLPKDRFSAERLKGVDSTLKIQPAKLEDSAVYLCASSSRGTMNTGELFFGEGSRLTVL.